This TCR beta chain was captured by sequencing in a study of T-cell memory formation after mild COVID-19 (dated by TCRdb to 2020 to 2022). Background on the whole study: TCR sequence clusters from the two donors were largely donor specific. The cohort was made up of two young adult volunteers, one female and one male, who were previously healthy. Longitudinal TCRalpha and TCRbeta repertoire sequencing tracked T-cell clones expanding and contracting after mild COVID-19 in two donors. Overall study results and their limits: Contracting CD4+ clones were located mainly in the CM and EM memory subsets, whereas CD8+ clones were found to be enriched in EMRA. The detection of some responding clones in pre-infection memory suggests that pre-existing cross-reactive memory T cells joined the SARS-CoV-2 response. From day 15 to 85, contracting clones showed balanced CD4/CD8 phenotypes, whereas a second wave of clones that expanded from day 15 to 37 leaned towards CD4+. The second-wave clones that peaked on day 37 were not confirmed to be SARS-CoV-2 specific. The study covered only a couple of mild cases, and larger cohorts including severe cases with pre-infection samples were considered necessary.

The sequencer listed for this sample is Illumina NovaSeq 6000. TCRalpha and TCRbeta cDNA libraries were constructed by 5'RACE with constant-segment primers, with sample barcodes and unique molecular identifiers being introduced. Trizol reagent was used to extract RNA from every sample. The libraries were amplified in two PCR steps, and the second step added a second sample barcode and Illumina TruSeq adapters. Sequencing of libraries was performed on an Illumina NovaSeq with 2 x 150 bp paired-end reads. The authors' pipeline ran thus. Demultiplexing of reads and collapsing into UMI-guided consensus sequences were performed with migec v1.2.7. Using mixcr v2.1.11, UMI consensuses were aligned to TRA and TRB V and J templates and then assembled into clonotypes. A clonotype was counted as expanded or contracted only if both edgeR and NoisET called the change significant, with noise models trained on biological replicates. For edgeR calls, the thresholds were a false discovery rate-adjusted p below 0.01 and a log2 fold-change of 1. As an exploratory analysis of dynamics, max-normalized trajectories of the 1000 most abundant clonotypes were examined with PCA combined with hierarchical clustering. Separately sequenced CD4+ and CD8+ repertoires were used to assign the CD4 or CD8 phenotype of responding clones. TCRdb redid the processing of the public reads, applying fastp at Q25 and MiXCR, and retained in-frame beta chains. Identical CDR3 proteins give one entry, which carries the most common genes and DNA. Here the V and J calls rest on TCRdb's processing, not on the authors' analysis. The sample yields 150,000 or so distinct CDR3 sequences; roughly 31% were counted once. Jointly, the top ten make up more than 10% of the sample.

The sample holds a few counts of this clonotype. Its antigen is still unknown. Base qualities are not provided; no much larger clone lies one nucleotide away. PBMCs were isolated by Ficoll-Paque density gradient centrifugation. The CDR3 contains 16 residues, cysteine and phenylalanine counted. This entry keeps only the CDR3 DNA: 48 bases, framed from base 1. The germline V gene supplies CDR1 MGHRA and CDR2 YSYEKL. The germline ends are 11 bases apart after V is trimmed by 0 bases and J by 2 bases. The chain is assembled from TRBV4-1 and TRBJ2-1, with no confidently assigned D gene. The receptor comes from an adult woman who had mild COVID-19 (a few samples of this study predate the infection). The sample titles of this study are shuffled in the database, so cell type and time point are left out; the donor was told from shared clones. Sequenced input: PBMCs or a T cell subset sorted from them (not recorded which). The CDR3 loop reads CASSQDSRSTYNEQFF. The DNA sequence follows: TGCGCCAGCAGCCAAGATTCGCGGTCCACCTACAATGAGCAGTTCTTC.